These 10 T cell receptor beta chains share one sample of origin, sequenced in a study of T cell changes during pregnancy in multiple sclerosis. Using immunoSEQ multiplex PCR, the repertoire was profiled, and TCRdb retains in-frame clones only, with some absent. The repertoire holds roughly 79,000 clones, about 94% seen once, with approximately 0.79% in the top ten. This specimen consisted of peripheral blood, obtained in the second trimester of pregnancy. Every receptor here comes from a female donor in good health, enrolled as a control in a pregnancy study.

The rearrangement uses TRBV19 and TRBJ2-1; 10 bases are shared with TRBD2. Per germline, CDR1 LNHDA and CDR2 SQIVND (reference sequence). The length of the CDR3 is 17 residues. The J segment lost 0 bases and the V segment lost 4 bases, leaving 6 bases of the junction unmatched. CDR3: CASSSLAGVNSYNEQFF. The CDR3 DNA follows: TGTGCCAGTAGTAGTCTAGCGGGGGTCAACTCCTACAATGAGCAGTTCTTC. Full variable domain (rest looked up from reference TRBV19 and TRBJ2-1): DGGITQSPKYLFRKEGQNVTLSCEQNLNHDAMYWYRQDPGQGLRLIYYSQIVNDFQKGDIAEGYSVSREKKESFPLTVTSAQKNPTAFYLCASSSLAGVNSYNEQFFGPGTRLTVL.

The V call is TRBV6-1, the J call TRBJ2-1, with D tentatively TRBD1 (5 bases). Trimming shortened V by 1 base and J by 10 bases, and 11 bases separated the two germline ends. Per the germline V gene, CDR1 is MNHNS and CDR2 is SASEGT. The CDR3 totals 13 residues. The CDR3 here is CASSEVVRQEQFF. As DNA, the CDR3 is TGTGCCAGCAGTGAAGTGGTCCGACAGGAGCAGTTCTTC.

The rearrangement links TRBV5-4 to TRBJ2-7; 8 positions match TRBD1. Germline V lookup: CDR1 SGHNT, CDR2 YYREEE (reference sequence). V dropped 2 bases and J dropped 0; count of bases not matched to a gene: 4. This CDR3 has 15 residues. DNA of the CDR3: TGTGCCAGCAGCTTCGGACAGGGAGGCTCCTACGAGCAGTACTTC. This encodes CASSFGQGGSYEQYF.

The chain links TRBV6-6 to TRBJ1-2, with 9 bases lining up with TRBD1. The V gene's germline CDR1 is MNHNY and CDR2 SVGAGI (reference sequence). Trimming at V came to 0 bases and at J to 7 bases, leaving 9 bases not matched to a gene. This CDR3 region has 16 residues. As DNA, the CDR3 is TGTGCCAGCAGTTACTCGATTATACAGGGGGCAGGTGGCTACACCTTC. Its protein is CASSYSIIQGAGGYTF.

This rearrangement joins TRBV5-4 to TRBJ1-6, with D possibly TRBD1 on 6 matching bases. CDR3 length: 15 residues. Germline CDR1 and CDR2: SGHNT and YYREEE (reference sequence). V was shortened by 3 bases and J by 6 bases, with 13 bases between the two germline ends. The CDR3 nucleotides are TGTGCCAGCAGCTCCGCGGCAGGGGCTAATTCACCCCTCCACTTT. This sequence encodes CASSSAAGANSPLHF.

J is TRBJ2-7 and V is TRBV11-2; the D gene is possibly TRBD2 (6 bases). Trimming cost V 0 bases and J 0 bases, with 9 bases left between them. Germline V gives CDR1 SGHAT, CDR2 FQNNGV. This CDR3 is 15 amino acids long. The CDR3 coding sequence is TGTGCCAGCAGCTTAGAGGCGGGGTTCTCCTACGAGCAGTACTTC. Translating it yields CASSLEAGFSYEQYF.

The genes are TRBV19 and TRBJ1-1; no firm D call. This CDR3 has 15 amino acids. Germline V gene data show CDR1 as LNHDA and CDR2 as SQIVND (reference sequence). Trimming pared 5 bases from V and 1 base from J, leaving 14 bases between. The CDR3 nucleotides are TGTGCCAGTAGTCCGCCCGCGAGGTCGAACACTGAAGCTTTCTTT. Protein sequence: CASSPPARSNTEAFF.

This clone was seen a few times. Here the CDR3 reads CASSDSTGANSPLHF. In DNA, the CDR3 is TGTGCCAGCAGTGACTCGACAGGGGCAAATTCACCCCTCCACTTT. The chain is built from TRBV6-4 and TRBJ1-6; 8 bases line up with TRBD1. The V gene's germline CDR1 is MRHNA and CDR2 SNTAGT. This CDR3 spans 15 amino acids. The ends lost 0 bases at V and 7 bases at J; junction bases unmatched: 2.

This clone was found once. V is TRBV9 and J is TRBJ2-5, with 8 positions matching TRBD1. After removal of 0 bases from V and 0 bases from J, the junction contained 4 bases not matched to a gene. Germline V lookup: CDR1 SGDLS, CDR2 YYNGEE. CDR3 length equals 16 residues. DNA for the CDR3: TGTGCCAGCAGCGTAGGTCAGGGGGCGTACCAAGAGACCCAGTACTTC. Its translation is CASSVGQGAYQETQYF. Looking up the rest from reference TRBV9 and TRBJ2-5 gives the full variable domain: DSGVTQTPKHLITATGQRVTLRCSPRSGDLSVYWYQQSLDQGLQFLIQYYNGEERAKGNILERFSAQQFPDLHSELNLSSLELGDSALYFCASSVGQGAYQETQYFGPGTRLLVL.

This sequence joins TRBV6-1 and TRBJ2-2; TRBD1 is a possible D gene (5 bases). The CDR3 is 14 residues long. Between the trimmed V and J ends, which lost 6 bases and 6 bases, there was a span of 14 bases. CDR1 MNHNS and CDR2 SASEGT come from the germline V gene. This CDR3 is CASSLPRGAGELFF. The CDR3 region has the DNA TGTGCCAGCAGCCTCCCAAGGGGCGCCGGGGAGCTGTTTTTT.